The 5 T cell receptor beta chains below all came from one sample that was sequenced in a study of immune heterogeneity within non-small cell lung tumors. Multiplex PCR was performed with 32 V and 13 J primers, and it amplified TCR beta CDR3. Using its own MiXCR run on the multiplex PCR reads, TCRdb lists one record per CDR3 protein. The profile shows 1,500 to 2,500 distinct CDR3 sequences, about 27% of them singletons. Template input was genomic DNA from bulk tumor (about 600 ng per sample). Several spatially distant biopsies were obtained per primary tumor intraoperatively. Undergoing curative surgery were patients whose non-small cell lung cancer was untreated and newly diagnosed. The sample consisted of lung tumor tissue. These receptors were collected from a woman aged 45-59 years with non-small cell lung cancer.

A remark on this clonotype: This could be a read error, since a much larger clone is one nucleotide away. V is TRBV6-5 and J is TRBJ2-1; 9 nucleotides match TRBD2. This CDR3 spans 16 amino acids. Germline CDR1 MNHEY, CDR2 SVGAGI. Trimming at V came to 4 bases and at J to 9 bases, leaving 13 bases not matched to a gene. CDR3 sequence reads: CASSFSGSGGWGEQFF. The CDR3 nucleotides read TGTGCCAGCAGTTTTTCTGGTAGCGGGGGCTGGGGTGAGCAGTTCTTC.

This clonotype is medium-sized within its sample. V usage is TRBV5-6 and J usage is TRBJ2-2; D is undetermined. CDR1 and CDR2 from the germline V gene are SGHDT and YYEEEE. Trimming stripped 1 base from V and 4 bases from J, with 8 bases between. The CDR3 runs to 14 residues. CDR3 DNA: TGTGCCAGCAGCTTGATGATCCTCACCGGGGAGCTGTTTTTT. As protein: CASSLMILTGELFF. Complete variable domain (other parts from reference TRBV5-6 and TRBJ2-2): DAGVTQSPTHLIKTRGQQVTLRCSPKSGHDTVSWYQQALGQGPQFIFQYYEEEERQRGNFPDRFSGHQFPNYSSELNVNALLLGDSALYLCASSLMILTGELFFGEGSRLTVL.

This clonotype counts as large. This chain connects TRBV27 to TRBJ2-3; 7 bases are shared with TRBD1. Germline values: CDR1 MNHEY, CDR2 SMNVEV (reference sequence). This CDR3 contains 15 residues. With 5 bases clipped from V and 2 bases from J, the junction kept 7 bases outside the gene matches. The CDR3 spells CASSKTGQLTDTQYF. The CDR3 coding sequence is TGTGCCAGCAGTAAGACGGGACAGCTCACAGATACGCAGTATTTT.

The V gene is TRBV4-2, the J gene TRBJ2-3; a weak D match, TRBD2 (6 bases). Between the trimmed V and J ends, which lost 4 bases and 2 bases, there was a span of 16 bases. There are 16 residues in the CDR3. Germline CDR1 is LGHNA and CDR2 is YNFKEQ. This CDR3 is CASSLIGTEDTDTQYF. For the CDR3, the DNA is TGTGCCAGCAGCCTAATCGGGACTGAAGACACAGATACGCAGTATTTT.

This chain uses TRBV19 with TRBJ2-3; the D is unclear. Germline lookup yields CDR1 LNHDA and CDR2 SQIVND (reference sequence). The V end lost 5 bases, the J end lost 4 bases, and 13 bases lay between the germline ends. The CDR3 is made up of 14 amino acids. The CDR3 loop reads CASSPQPGSDTQYF. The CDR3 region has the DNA TGTGCCAGTAGTCCCCAGCCAGGATCAGATACGCAGTATTTT.